The rows below give T cell receptor beta chains drawn from one sample of a study of shared clonotypes between healthy human individuals. Clones were read by immunoSEQ multiplex PCR, and TCRdb kept only the in-frame ones, dropping some. The sample has a few million clones; over 85% are singletons. Source material: naive CD4+ T cells sorted from blood. Receptors originate from a man aged 18-30 years in good health. CDR3s include the opening cysteine and the closing phenylalanine or tryptophan. A D gene is named only where the DNA matches it firmly. Clone size is stated in some rows and not others, as once, few, many or a class when expanded.

J | V | D | size | DNA | CDR3
TRBJ1-3 | TRBV19 | - | - | TGTGCCAGTAGTATGGCAAGCGGAAACACCATATATTTT | CASSMASGNTIYF
TRBJ1-2 | TRBV18 | - | - | TGTGCCAGCTCACCAGGAGACAGGGGCTACACCTTC | CASSPGDRGYTF
TRBJ1-5 | TRBV15 | TRBD1 | - | TGTGCCACCAGCAGCTACCGGGACAGGGGACCATATAGCAATCAGCCCCAGCATTTT | CATSSYRDRGPYSNQPQHF
TRBJ2-1 | TRBV7-9 | - | - | TGTGCCAGCAGCTTAGTCTCTAGTCAGCAGTTCTTC | CASSLVSSQQFF
TRBJ1-2 | TRBV6-1 | - | - | TGTGCCAGCAGTGAAGCGCAGACCTCTCTAGTGTTGAGGGGCTACACCTTC | CASSEAQTSLVLRGYTF
TRBJ2-2 | TRBV28 | - | - | TGTGCCAGCGTTCAGGCATGGACCCGCGGGAACACCGGGGAGCTGTTTTTT | CASVQAWTRGNTGELFF
TRBJ2-2 | TRBV5-1 | - | - | TGCGCCAGCAGCTTGGATCCGGGGAAGGCCGGGGAGCTGTTTTTT | CASSLDPGKAGELFF
TRBJ2-2 | TRBV19 | TRBD2 | - | TGTGCCAGTAGTTGGGGACTAGCGGGAGGCAGAAAAACCGGGGAGCTGTTTTTT | CASSWGLAGGRKTGELFF
TRBJ1-2 | TRBV6-5 | TRBD1 | - | TGTGCCAGCAGTTACGACAGGGTGAACTATGGCTACACCTTC | CASSYDRVNYGYTF
TRBJ1-4 | TRBV7-8 | - | - | TGTGCCAGCAGCCTAACAGGGTTTGAAAAACTGTTTTTT | CASSLTGFEKLFF
TRBJ1-2 | TRBV5-4 | - | once | TGTGCCAGCAGGATCGGCGGGGACATTCGGGCTTATGGCTACACCTTC | CASRIGGDIRAYGYTF
TRBJ1-2 | TRBV2 | - | - | TGTGCCAGCAGTGAAGCACTCGGGGTGGGGTATGGCTACACCTTC | CASSEALGVGYGYTF
TRBJ1-1 | TRBV19 | - | - | TGTGCCAGTAGTATGGTAGGGACCGTGGGTGCTGAAGCTTTCTTT | CASSMVGTVGAEAFF
TRBJ2-7 | TRBV5-1 | - | - | TGCGCCAGCAGCCCATCCGGGTGGTTTGGCTACGAGCAGTACTTC | CASSPSGWFGYEQYF
TRBJ2-5 | TRBV7-6 | - | - | TGTGCCAGCAGCTTAGGCAGCGGACAAGAGACCCAGTACTTC | CASSLGSGQETQYF
TRBJ1-1 | TRBV29-1 | - | - | TGCAGCGTTGTGATGAGAGAGAACACTGAAGCTTTCTTT | CSVVMRENTEAFF
TRBJ2-4 | TRBV7-2 | TRBD2 | - | TGTGCCAGCAGCTTAGCGCAAGGACTAGGGATCCAGTACTTC | CASSLAQGLGIQYF
TRBJ2-7 | TRBV29-1 | TRBD2 | - | TGCAGCGTTGCCAGCGGGGGGGCCTACGAGCAGTACTTC | CSVASGGAYEQYF
TRBJ2-2 | TRBV10-3 | TRBD2 | - | TGTGCCATCAGTCAGGCAGGACTAGCTTCCGGGGAGCTGTTTTTT | CAISQAGLASGELFF
TRBJ2-1 | TRBV6-5 | - | - | TGTGCCAGCGGGGCAGGGCTAAGTGATGAGCAGTTCTTC | CASGAGLSDEQFF
TRBJ2-2 | TRBV10-2 | TRBD2 | - | TGCGCCAGCATTCTCGAGCGGGGGGGTTTGGACACCGGGGAGCTGTTTTTT | CASILERGGLDTGELFF
TRBJ2-3 | TRBV7-2 | - | - | TGTGCCAGCAGCCCCCGTGGGGGCGGGCCCACAGATACGCAGTATTTT | CASSPRGGGPTDTQYF
TRBJ2-2 | TRBV28 | TRBD1 | - | TGTGCCACCTTGGGACAGGGAAACACCGGGGAGCTGTTTTTT | CATLGQGNTGELFF
TRBJ1-1 | TRBV30 | TRBD1 | - | TGTGCATGTACAGGGGGACTAGGCCAAGCTTTCTTT | CACTGGLGQAFF
TRBJ1-1 | TRBV19 | TRBD1 | - | TGTGCCAGCGCGACAGGGTGGATGAACACTGAAGCTTTCTTT | CASATGWMNTEAFF
TRBJ1-1 | TRBV6-5 | - | - | TGTGCCAGCAGTTACAATCCGGCCACTGAAGCTTTCTTT | CASSYNPATEAFF
TRBJ2-2 | TRBV6-5 | - | - | TGTGCCAGCCTTAGGTCCAGGAACACCGGGGAGCTGTTTTTT | CASLRSRNTGELFF
TRBJ1-1 | TRBV6-5 | - | - | TGTGCCAGCAGCCCCGACAGGATGAACACTGAAGCTTTCTTT | CASSPDRMNTEAFF
TRBJ2-2 | TRBV6-1 | TRBD2 | - | TGTGCCAGCAGTGAGACTCTTAGCGGGGGTATGAACACCGGGGAGCTGTTTTTT | CASSETLSGGMNTGELFF
TRBJ1-1 | TRBV7-9 | TRBD1 | - | TGTGCCAGCAGCCGACAGGGCCCTAACACTGAAGCTTTCTTT | CASSRQGPNTEAFF
TRBJ1-2 | TRBV6-1 | TRBD1 | - | TGTGCCAGCAGTTTGGCCGGGACAGCTAACTATGGCTACACCTTC | CASSLAGTANYGYTF
TRBJ1-5 | TRBV18 | - | - | TGTGCCAGCTCACCGAACGCGCGGGGTAGCAATCAGCCCCAGCATTTT | CASSPNARGSNQPQHF